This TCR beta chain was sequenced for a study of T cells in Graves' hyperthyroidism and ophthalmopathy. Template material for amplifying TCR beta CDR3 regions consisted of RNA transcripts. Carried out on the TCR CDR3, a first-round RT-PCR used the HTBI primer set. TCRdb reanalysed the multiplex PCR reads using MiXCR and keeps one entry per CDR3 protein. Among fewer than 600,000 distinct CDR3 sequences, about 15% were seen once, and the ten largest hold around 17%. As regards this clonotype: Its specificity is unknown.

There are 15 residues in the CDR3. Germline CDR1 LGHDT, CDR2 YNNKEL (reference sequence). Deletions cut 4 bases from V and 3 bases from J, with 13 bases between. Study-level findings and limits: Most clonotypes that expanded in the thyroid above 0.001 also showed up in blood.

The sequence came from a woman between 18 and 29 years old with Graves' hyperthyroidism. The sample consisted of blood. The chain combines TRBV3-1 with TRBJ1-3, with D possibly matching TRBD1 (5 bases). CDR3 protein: CASSRDQGGGNTIYF. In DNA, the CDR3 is TGTGCCAGCAGCCGTGATCAGGGAGGTGGAAACACCATATATTTT.